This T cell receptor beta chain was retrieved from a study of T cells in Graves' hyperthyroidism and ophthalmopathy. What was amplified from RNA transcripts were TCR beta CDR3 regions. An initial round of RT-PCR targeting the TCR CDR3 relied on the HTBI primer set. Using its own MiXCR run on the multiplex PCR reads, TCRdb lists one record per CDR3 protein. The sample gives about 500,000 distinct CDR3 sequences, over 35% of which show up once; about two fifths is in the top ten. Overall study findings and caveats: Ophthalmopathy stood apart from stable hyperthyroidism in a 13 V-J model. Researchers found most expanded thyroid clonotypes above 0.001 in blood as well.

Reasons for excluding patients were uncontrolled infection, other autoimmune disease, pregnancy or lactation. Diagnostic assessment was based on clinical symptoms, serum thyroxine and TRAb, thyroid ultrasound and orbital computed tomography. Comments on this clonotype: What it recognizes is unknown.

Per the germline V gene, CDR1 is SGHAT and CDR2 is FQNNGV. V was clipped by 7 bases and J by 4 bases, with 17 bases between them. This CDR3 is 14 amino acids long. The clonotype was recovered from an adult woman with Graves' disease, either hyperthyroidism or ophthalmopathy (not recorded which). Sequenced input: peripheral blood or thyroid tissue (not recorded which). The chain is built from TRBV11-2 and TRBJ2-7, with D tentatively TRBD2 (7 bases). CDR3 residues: CASTLGGGPYEQYF. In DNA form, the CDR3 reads TGTGCCAGCACCCTTGGGGGGGGGCCATACGAGCAGTACTTC.